The source of this T cell receptor (beta chain) is a study of cytomegalovirus exposure and HLA in healthy donors. General observations from the study: Near-uniform donor sequencing depth was presumed by presence/absence analyses. For cytomegalovirus status, the classifier reportedly gave diagnoses with high specificity and sensitivity. Later analysis identified about 18,000 TCR beta sequences associated with HLA alleles, using a false discovery rate threshold of 0.05.

Concerning this clone: Its antigen remains unidentified. Other DNA sequences from this sample encode an identical CDR3 as well.

Vbeta (60) and Jbeta (13) primers were used in the PCR. Repertoires were generated with immunoSEQ multiplex PCR, while TCRdb's copy carries only in-frame clones and drops some. The data show under 150,000 clones, approximately 83% seen once. Each donor was nominally healthy when sampled (though unrecorded immune exposures were likely). The CDR3 covers 14 residues. Germline loops: CDR1 ENHRY, CDR2 SYGVKD. Trimming took 6 bases from V and 2 from J; bases not matched to a gene: 5. The sequenced material came from PBMCs. The rearrangement links TRBV10-3 to TRBJ2-7; 9 bases fit TRBD1. The TCR originated in a middle-aged woman in good health and CMV-seronegative. CDR3 amino acids: CAISPGQGAYEQYF. Here the CDR3 DNA reads TGTGCCATCAGCCCGGGACAGGGAGCCTACGAGCAGTACTTC.